Reported below is one T cell receptor beta chain. Its antigen remains unidentified. This sample is drawn from a study of cytomegalovirus exposure and HLA in healthy donors. Turning to the study itself: The 90 to 150 validation repertoires used a platform that matched the one used for the roughly 650 first-cohort repertoires, as a later analysis reported. Findings and limits, study-wide: Among TCR beta chains, those listed as cytomegalovirus-associated numbered around 160. Accounts indicate the classifier identified cytomegalovirus status with strong specificity and sensitivity.

Here immunoSEQ multiplex PCR was the method, and the copy in TCRdb shows in-frame clones only, minus some. The sample has 150,000 to 180,000 clones, approximately 86% seen once. The donors were members of the validation cohort comprising 120 subjects, separate from the approximately 670-subject first cohort. CDR3 size: 15 residues. V trimming: 6 bases; J trimming: 6 bases; junction bases outside the gene matches: 4. The germline V gene encodes CDR1 WSHSY and CDR2 SAAADI. The origin of this receptor is a man aged 18 to 29 in good health and CMV-seropositive. The chain recombines TRBV10-2 with TRBJ2-3; 15 bases are a match to TRBD2. The material sequenced was PBMCs. The CDR3 nucleotides read TGCGCCAGCAGGGCCGGGACTAGCGGGGGGGATACGCAGTATTTT. Residues: CASRAGTSGGDTQYF.